Listed below are T cell receptor beta chains from one sample, sequenced in a study of T-cell memory formation after mild COVID-19. TCRdb recomputed calls from the 5' RACE reads with MiXCR, one row per CDR3 protein. The sample has about 390,000 distinct CDR3 sequences; more than 15% are singletons. The sample taken for sequencing was PBMCs or a T cell subset sorted from them (not recorded which). These receptors were obtained from a man aged 18 to 35 who had mild COVID-19 (a few samples of this study predate the infection). Cell type and time point are not known. Both conserved end residues are part of each CDR3. The order of the fields is V gene, J gene, CDR3 protein.

TRBV7-2	TRBJ1-2	CASREGQVNYGYTF
TRBV9	TRBJ2-2	CASSVQTGTNTGELFF
TRBV10-3	TRBJ1-1	CAIGDRDRSAEAFF
TRBV11-2	TRBJ2-1	CASSPVAGGDEQFF
TRBV7-9	TRBJ2-1	CASSFPRGRNEQFF
TRBV7-9	TRBJ2-2	CASSLGTQNGELFF
TRBV6-1	TRBJ2-7	CASSGSPRGEQYF
TRBV7-2	TRBJ2-4	CASSFIFRQEAKNIQYF
TRBV7-9	TRBJ2-2	CASSPGTSAAGELFF
TRBV6-4	TRBJ2-1	CASSRGLKAYNEQFF
TRBV20-1	TRBJ2-3	CSGAQRGTDTQYF
TRBV3-1	TRBJ1-5	CASSQEGRQPQHF
TRBV3-1	TRBJ1-6	CASSQGSRSPLHF
TRBV20-1	TRBJ1-4	CSARRTGTGNEKLFF
TRBV5-1	TRBJ2-4	CASSLGPGQLQYF
TRBV12-3/TRBV12-4	TRBJ1-5	CASSFSGRLNQPQHF
TRBV7-2	TRBJ2-3	CASSLEEWGLATDTQYF
TRBV24-1	TRBJ2-1	CATSDWDTGEQFF
TRBV5-4	TRBJ2-5	CASSPRTGGEETQYF
TRBV20-1	TRBJ1-5	CSARMAPNQPQHF
TRBV9	TRBJ2-3	CASSVVPFAGGPTDTQYF
TRBV4-1	TRBJ2-1	CASSQGGSLYNEQFF